This TCR beta chain was sequenced in a study of cytotoxic CD8 clonotypes in ibrutinib-treated CLL. Looked up from germline, CDR1 is SNHLY and CDR2 is FYNNEI. The CDR3 is 14 residues long. The V end lost 4 bases, the J end lost 1 base, and 8 bases lay between the germline ends. The data were produced by immunoSEQ multiplex PCR, yet TCRdb's version contains in-frame clones alone and is incomplete. The sample has approximately 15,000 clones; roughly two thirds are singletons. The chain recombines TRBV2 with TRBJ2-1; the D is unclear. The TCR comes from a human donor with chronic lymphocytic leukemia. This specimen consisted of PBMCs, obtained before ibrutinib treatment. CDR3 sequence (DNA): TGTGCCAGCAGTGGGATAGTTTCCTACAATGAGCAGTTCTTC. It is translated as CASSGIVSYNEQFF.